Listed below are T cell receptor beta chains from one sample, sequenced in a study of shared clonotypes between healthy human individuals. Method: immunoSEQ multiplex PCR; TCRdb's copy keeps in-frame clones and lacks some. The table lists some 240,000 clones, over 60% of them singletons, with roughly 11% in the top ten. Sample: memory CD4+ T cells sorted from blood. Every receptor here comes from a man aged 25 to 40 in good health. Each CDR3 is given with its conserved first and last residue. D genes are given only for firm matches. Size is omitted from some rows. Given values are once, few, many or a class for expanded clones.

14,.,.,TRBJ2-5,TRBV5-1,TGCGCCAGCAACCCGGGGCAGCGGGAAGAGACCCAGTACTTC,CASNPGQREETQYF
12,.,.,TRBJ2-1,TRBV19,TGTGCCAATTACGGGAAATGCGATGAGCAGTTCTTC,CANYGKCDEQFF
13,.,.,TRBJ2-6,TRBV4-3,TGCGCCAGCTCCCTGTCTGGGGCCAACGTCCTGACTTTC,CASSLSGANVLTF
15,.,.,TRBJ1-5,TRBV15,TGTGCCACCAGCAGGCCTGGGGGGGCTGGTCAGCCCCAGCATTTT,CATSRPGGAGQPQHF
15,.,few,TRBJ2-3,TRBV11-2,TGTGCCAGCAGCCCCAGCTTAGTGGGGACAGATACGCAGTATTTT,CASSPSLVGTDTQYF
14,TRBD1,.,TRBJ2-5,TRBV7-6,TGTGCCAGCAGCTTCACAGGGGTCTTGGAGACCCAGTACTTC,CASSFTGVLETQYF
18,TRBD1,.,TRBJ1-2,TRBV19,TGTGCCAGTACGACCTCCCTCGGAAGGGACAGGGGGCAAGGAGGCTACACCTTC,CASTTSLGRDRGQGGYTF
15,TRBD1,.,TRBJ2-7,TRBV7-3,TGTGCCAGCAGCTACGGGACAGGGTTATCCTACGAGCAGTACTTC,CASSYGTGLSYEQYF
17,TRBD2,.,TRBJ2-2,TRBV15,TGTGCCACCAGCGGGAGAAGCGGGAGGCTAAACACCGGGGAGCTGTTTTTT,CATSGRSGRLNTGELFF
12,.,few,TRBJ2-3,TRBV6-1,TGTGCCAGCACCGGGACCTTTTCGTCGCAGTATTTT,CASTGTFSSQYF
15,.,few,TRBJ2-1,TRBV6-1,TGTGCCAGCAGTGGAGAGGGCCGGTCCAACAATGAGCAGTTCTTC,CASSGEGRSNNEQFF
19,TRBD2,.,TRBJ2-3,TRBV27,TGTGCCAGCAGTTTAGGTTCGGGACTAGCGGCCACCGGGGTAGATACGCAGTATTTT,CASSLGSGLAATGVDTQYF
14,.,.,TRBJ1-1,TRBV5-6,TGTGCCAGCAGCTACGAGAGGGGGGCGACTGAAGCTTTCTTT,CASSYERGATEAFF
15,.,.,TRBJ2-1,TRBV7-2,TGTGCCAGCAGCTTAGACGGAGGGGGATACAATGAGCAGTTCTTC,CASSLDGGGYNEQFF
19,TRBD2,.,TRBJ2-6,TRBV5-6,TGTGCCAGCAGCCCGGGGGGGTCCTTTCGAGTCTCCGGGGCCAACGTCCTGACTTTC,CASSPGGSFRVSGANVLTF
15,.,few,TRBJ2-5,TRBV11-2,TGTGCCAGCAGCACTCGACCAGGGTCAGAGGAGACCCAGTACTTC,CASSTRPGSEETQYF
13,.,many,TRBJ1-1,TRBV5-1,TGCGCCAGCAGGGAACAGGAGAACACTGAAGCTTTCTTT,CASREQENTEAFF
14,TRBD1,.,TRBJ1-2,TRBV28,TGTGCCAGCACCATGTCCCGGGACAGCTATGGCTACACCTTC,CASTMSRDSYGYTF
18,TRBD2,once,TRBJ2-3,TRBV5-4,TGTGCCAGCAGCTTTGGGGGACTAGCGGGAGGGTCCTTGGATACGCAGTATTTT,CASSFGGLAGGSLDTQYF
16,TRBD2,.,TRBJ2-7,TRBV15,TGTGCCACCAGCAGAGATAAAAGCGGGAGGGCCATCGAGCAGTACTTC,CATSRDKSGRAIEQYF
13,.,.,TRBJ2-3,TRBV29-1,TGCAGCGTTGAGGAGCAGACCAGAGATACGCAGTATTTT,CSVEEQTRDTQYF
13,.,.,TRBJ2-7,TRBV15,TGTGCCACCAGCAGAGATCTTGCATACGAGCAGTACTTC,CATSRDLAYEQYF
13,TRBD2,.,TRBJ2-5,TRBV5-1,TGCGCCAGCAGCTTTACTAGCGACGAGACCCAGTACTTC,CASSFTSDETQYF
12,.,.,TRBJ2-4,TRBV9,TGTGCCAGCAATTCCGGAGAAAACATTCAGTACTTC,CASNSGENIQYF
16,.,.,TRBJ1-1,TRBV9,TGTGCCAGCAGCGTAGGCACGGATCTCATGAACACTGAAGCTTTCTTT,CASSVGTDLMNTEAFF
12,.,.,TRBJ1-1,TRBV30,TGTGCCTGGAGTGTACCCTCTACAGAAGCTTTCTTT,CAWSVPSTEAFF
13,.,few,TRBJ2-7,TRBV2,TGTGCCAGCAGCCCCGAAACAGGGAGAGGCCAGTACTTC,CASSPETGRGQYF
13,TRBD1,many,TRBJ2-7,TRBV5-4,TGTGCTGCGAAGGACAGGAGTATCGACGAGCAGTACTTC,CAAKDRSIDEQYF
13,.,few,TRBJ1-5,TRBV19,TGTGCCAGTAGTTCCAGACCGGATCAGCCCCAGCATTTT,CASSSRPDQPQHF
14,.,once,TRBJ2-7,TRBV5-8,TGTGCCAGCAGCTTGAAGTTCAGCTCCTACGAGCAGTACTTC,CASSLKFSSYEQYF
15,TRBD2,.,TRBJ2-3,TRBV6-1,TGTGCCAGCAAGAGGGGCAGGGAGGGTACAGATACGCAGTATTTT,CASKRGREGTDTQYF
14,.,.,TRBJ2-7,TRBV28,TGTGCCAGCAGTGGAGTAGGTAAACTCTACGAGCAGTACTTC,CASSGVGKLYEQYF
13,.,.,TRBJ1-1,TRBV7-2,TGTGCCAGCAGCTTACAAGGGTGGACTGAAGCTTTCTTT,CASSLQGWTEAFF
12,.,.,TRBJ2-1,TRBV28,TGTGCCAGCAGCCGAGGTTACAATGAGCAGTTCTTC,CASSRGYNEQFF
15,.,once,TRBJ1-1,TRBV11-2,TGTGCCAGCAGCTTAGTTGGGGGAGAAAGCACTGAAGCTTTCTTT,CASSLVGGESTEAFF
15,TRBD2,once,TRBJ2-7,TRBV5-4,TGTGCCAGCAGCTCGGGGACTAGCGGTACCTACGAGCAGTACTTC,CASSSGTSGTYEQYF
14,TRBD1,many,TRBJ1-2,TRBV2,TGTGCCAGCAGTGGCGGACAGGGAGTAGGTAGCTACACCTTC,CASSGGQGVGSYTF
15,TRBD1,.,TRBJ2-3,TRBV7-9,TGTGCCAGCAGCTCCGGGACAGGGGACACAGATACGCAGTATTTT,CASSSGTGDTDTQYF
13,.,.,TRBJ1-1,TRBV6-5,TGTGCCAGCAGGAACGGGCAGAACACTGAAGCTTTCTTT,CASRNGQNTEAFF
15,.,.,TRBJ1-5,TRBV28,TGTGCCAGCAGTTTAGCAGGCAGGGCAGGACAGCCCCAGCATTTT,CASSLAGRAGQPQHF
14,.,few,TRBJ2-1,TRBV6-5,TGTGCCAGCAGTTACGGCACTAGGGCCAATGAGCAGTTCTTC,CASSYGTRANEQFF
15,.,.,TRBJ1-1,TRBV4-3,TGCGCCAGCACCCGTTCCCCGACAGAGAACACTGAAGCTTTCTTT,CASTRSPTENTEAFF
15,.,.,TRBJ2-3,TRBV21-1,TGTGCCAGCAGCTTGGGGGTCAGGGGAGTAGATACGCAGTATTTT,CASSLGVRGVDTQYF
15,TRBD1,.,TRBJ2-7,TRBV4-1,TGCGCCAGCAGCCGTGGACAGGGGGGAGTTGGCGAGCAGTACTTC,CASSRGQGGVGEQYF